This paragraph reports one TCR beta chain. Its antigen specificity is not known. The read stops 3 residues short of the end of the CDR3; the missing end is completed from the germline J gene. The cysteine opens and the phenylalanine closes a CDR3 of 16 amino acids. Sequencing covers 39 bases of the CDR3, shown here with the frame starting at base 1. The germline V gene encodes CDR1 SGHRS and CDR2 YFSETQ. Here V drops 5 bases and J drops 5 bases, and the junction holds 13 bases not matched to any gene. The data belong to a study of T cells in women clearing cervical HPV infection (dated by TCRdb to between 2017 and 2018). Broadly, across the study: Cases were about 25 women with histologically confirmed HPV16-related CIN3 or worse, including a couple of invasive cancers. The controls were over 20 women whose single incident HPV16 infection cleared within 12 months with no development of precancer or cancer. Blood from cases was drawn at the visit where the lesion was first identified, while blood from controls was drawn once the infection was no longer detected. For cases, the median interval between lesion detection and blood sampling was around 150 days, with an interquartile range of roughly 80 to 200 days. Because only a few women had HLA typing data, the possibility that HLA type acted as a confounder could not be ruled out. The exploratory proof-of-principle case-control study was nested within the Guanacaste HPV Natural History Study in Costa Rica and compared TCR repertoires across cervical HPV16 outcomes. Cases and controls were matched on year of sample collection and on age within five years. Cases had a median age of around 32 years compared with 37 to 45 for controls, and baseline characteristics showed no significant differences between the groups. The parent cohort enrolled roughly 9,300 women aged 18 or older in Guanacaste, Costa Rica, in about 1992 to 1995 and followed the women for around seven years. Quality controls consisted of five blinded duplicates per group, for a total of 60 or so samples made up of some 50 participants and roughly 10 replicates.

TCR beta CDR3 regions were amplified by multiplex PCR from an average of around 1,200 ng genomic DNA per sample using the immunoSEQ assay. The assay corrected primer bias using a complete synthetic TCR repertoire to establish an amplification baseline. Amplicons were sequenced on the Illumina platform. As for how the authors treated the data: Sequence errors were corrected by clustering with frequency ratios and a modified nearest-neighbor algorithm, and the sequences were then analyzed in the immunoSEQ Analyzer using IMGT gene definitions. At each rarefaction depth, TCR richness and evenness were averaged across 20 rarefaction repeats, and any sample with fewer sequences than the depth was left out. V, D and J gene relative abundances were compared between groups with Wilcoxon rank sum tests, applying FDR correction. For the blinded duplicates, the intraclass correlation was 95.6% for TCR richness and averaged about 77% across some 66 gene segments. TCRdb carries this immuneACCESS record with in-frame sequences only. Its versions omit some clonotypes, under half of them owing to an unresolved V gene in the studies checked, with the rest unexplained. V, J and clone size were drawn from that table, and D and trimming were deduced from the DNA. The sample table holds fewer than 35,000 clones. 3.1% of the sample comes from the top ten.

Every participant had a single incident cervical HPV16 infection, and women with prevalent HPV16 infections were excluded. Cervical HPV DNA was detected with MY09/MY11 PCR, and genotyping was done by dot-blot hybridization. Roughly 15 mL of heparinized blood was centrifuged, after which the buffy coat was aliquoted, frozen at -30 degrees C, and then stored at -80 degrees C. QIAGEN kits were used to extract genomic DNA from buffy coat specimens. General findings and caveats noted by the study authors: The cross-sectional design could not show whether the associations came before the infection or were a result of it, and neither effector/memory subsets nor HPV-specific T cells were isolated. Because the number of T cells per sample was unknown, the richness differences could reflect varying T-cell content rather than repertoire biology. Lower TRBV6-7 relative abundance was observed in cases than in controls (around 0.1% versus 0.15%; Bonferroni P = 0.0008). Random forest classifiers combining richness and V gene abundances distinguished cases from controls with an estimated AUC of around 0.79. Significantly higher TCR repertoire richness was observed in CIN3+ cases than in controls across sequencing depths, whereas no difference in evenness was found.

The rearranged segments are TRBV5-1 and TRBJ2-4; 7 junctional bases match TRBD1. The sequencing input was blood buffy coat. This sequence originates from a woman aged 18-69 years with a cervical HPV16 infection that either progressed to CIN3+ or cleared (not recorded which). The CDR3 in this case is CASSLGGRDSQNIQYF. The DNA read from the CDR3 is TGCGCCAGCAGTCTTGGCGGTCGGGACAGCCAAAACATT.